Each of the 18 T cell receptor beta chains below was sequenced from the same sample in a study of shared clonotypes between healthy human individuals. The protocol was immunoSEQ multiplex PCR, while the TCRdb copy is restricted to in-frame clones and leaves out a portion. The sample comprises roughly 2.6 million clones, approximately 90% of which are singletons, and roughly 0.14% rests with the top ten. Source material: naive CD4+ T cells sorted from blood. This sample's subset: CD45RA+ positively selected. These receptor sequences come from a man aged 18 to 29 in good health.

With regard to this clone: Other DNA sequences in this sample translate to the same CDR3. The chain recombines TRBV6-6 with TRBJ1-5; D perhaps matches TRBD1 (6 bases). CDR1 is MNHNY and CDR2 is SVGAGI in the germline V gene (reference sequence). Trimming cost V 0 bases and J 4 bases, with 10 bases left between them. CDR3 length equals 15 residues. Written as DNA, the CDR3 is TGTGCCAGCAGTTACTCGCGAGGGGGGAATCAGCCCCAGCATTTT. Amino acid sequence: CASSYSRGGNQPQHF.

This clone appeared a single time. The chain carries TRBV10-3 and TRBJ1-4, with 7 bases lining up with TRBD1. The germline V gene encodes CDR1 ENHRY and CDR2 SYGVKD. The CDR3 spans 15 residues. With V trimmed by 10 bases and J by 0 bases, 8 bases remained unmatched. The CDR3 DNA sequence: TGTGCCACCAACAGGGGCACCGCAACTAATGAAAAACTGTTTTTT. This sequence encodes CATNRGTATNEKLFF.

The chain is built from TRBV30 and TRBJ1-4, with D perhaps TRBD1 (6 bases). The CDR3 runs to 14 residues. CDR1 is GTSNPN, CDR2 SVGIG, per germline (reference sequence). Trimming stripped 2 bases from V and 7 bases from J, with 14 bases between. The CDR3 DNA reads as TGTGCCTGGAGTTGGAGGGGGGGAAGTGAAAAACTGTTTTTT. This sequence encodes CAWSWRGGSEKLFF.

This clone is a singleton in its sample. The chain has TRBV30 and TRBJ2-1; 7 bases align to TRBD2. The CDR3 is made up of 16 amino acids. J lost 0 bases, V lost 3 bases, and 8 bases had no gene match. The germline CDR1 and CDR2 sequences are GTSNPN and SVGIG (reference sequence). The CDR3 nucleotides read TGTGCCTGGAGGAGAGGCGGGAGTGGCTCCTACAATGAGCAGTTCTTC. Protein product: CAWRRGGSGSYNEQFF.

The V and J genes are TRBV9 and TRBJ1-3; tentative D call: TRBD1 (5 bases). The germline V gene encodes CDR1 SGDLS and CDR2 YYNGEE. CDR3 length: 15 amino acids. The V and J ends lost 4 bases and 0 bases respectively, with 11 bases between them. The CDR3 is CASSMGQSSGNTIYF. CDR3 DNA: TGTGCCAGCAGCATGGGGCAGAGCTCTGGAAACACCATATATTTT.

This clone was seen a single time. The chain joins TRBV7-4 to TRBJ1-5; unclear D gene. V dropped 3 bases and J dropped 2 bases, with 11 bases sitting between them. Germline V gene data show CDR1 as SGHVT and CDR2 as SQSDAQ. This CDR3 spans 15 amino acids. The CDR3 DNA is TGTGCCAGCAGCTTTGGGAGCCTCCGCAATCAGCCCCAGCATTTT. This codes for CASSFGSLRNQPQHF.

The chain has TRBV2 and TRBJ2-7, with TRBD1 matching over 7 bases. This CDR3 region has 13 residues. J lost 6 bases, V lost 5 bases, and 7 bases had no gene match. Germline V gene sequence: CDR1 SNHLY, CDR2 FYNNEI. This CDR3 reads CASSMDRPSEQYF. The CDR3 DNA reads TGTGCCAGCAGTATGGACAGGCCTAGCGAGCAGTACTTC.

The DNA for the CDR3 is TGTGCCAGCAGTGAAGCCCAGGGCCGTAATTCACCCCTCCACTTT. It encodes CASSEAQGRNSPLHF. This rearrangement joins TRBV2 to TRBJ1-6, with D possibly TRBD1 on 5 matching bases. The CDR3 is 15 amino acids. Germline V gene lookup returns CDR1 SNHLY and CDR2 FYNNEI. Trimming took off 0 bases at V and 6 bases at J, with 9 bases between the two ends. Full variable domain (rest looked up from reference TRBV2 and TRBJ1-6): EPEVTQTPSHQVTQMGQEVILRCVPISNHLYFYWYRQILGQKVEFLVSFYNNEISEKSEIFDDQFSVERPDGSNFTLKIRSTKLEDSAMYFCASSEAQGRNSPLHFGNGTRLTVT.

The chain's CDR3 is CASSRGITGWTFF. CDR3 DNA sequence: TGTGCCAGCAGTCGCGGGATAACAGGTTGGACTTTCTTT. The chain combines TRBV6-5 with TRBJ1-1, with a possible D match to TRBD1 (5 bases). The CDR3 runs 13 residues. Germline lookup yields CDR1 MNHEY and CDR2 SVGAGI. Trimming removed 5 bases at V and 12 bases at J, with 19 bases between.

This clone was counted once. V and J are TRBV5-6 and TRBJ2-5; 12 positions agree with TRBD2. V lost 4 bases to trimming and J lost 7 bases; unmatched junction nucleotides: 5. Looked up from germline, CDR1 is SGHDT and CDR2 is YYEEEE. This CDR3 is 14 amino acids long. The CDR3 region has the DNA TGTGCCAGCAGCCGGACTAGCGGGATCGGGACCCAGTACTTC. This encodes CASSRTSGIGTQYF.

Concerning this clone itself: The same CDR3 is also encoded by other DNA sequences in this sample. The chain is built from TRBV25-1 and TRBJ2-7; possible D gene TRBD1, 6 bases. Looked up from germline, CDR1 is MGHDK and CDR2 is SYGVNS. This CDR3 region has 14 residues. V was cut by 4 bases and J by 0 bases, with 10 bases left in between. The CDR3 nucleotides read TGTGCCAGCAGTGCCGGACAGAACTCCTACGAGCAGTACTTC. This encodes CASSAGQNSYEQYF.

The chain links TRBV19 to TRBJ1-5; D might be TRBD1 (6 bases). V shed 2 bases and J shed 6 bases, with 23 bases lying between them. CDR1 is LNHDA and CDR2 is SQIVND in the germline V gene (reference sequence). The CDR3 is made up of 18 amino acids. The CDR3 DNA follows: TGTGCCAGTAGTATAACCCTCGTATCGCCAGGAGGGGGTCAGCCCCAGCATTTT. Protein: CASSITLVSPGGGQPQHF. The full variable domain, in which reference TRBV19 and TRBJ1-5 provide the parts outside the CDR3, is DGGITQSPKYLFRKEGQNVTLSCEQNLNHDAMYWYRQDPGQGLRLIYYSQIVNDFQKGDIAEGYSVSREKKESFPLTVTSAQKNPTAFYLCASSITLVSPGGGQPQHFGDGTRLSIL.

The chain links TRBV10-3 to TRBJ1-6, with D uncertain. There are 15 residues in the CDR3. Trimming took off 6 bases at V and 4 bases at J, with 13 bases between the two ends. Per germline, CDR1 ENHRY and CDR2 SYGVKD. The CDR3 DNA reads TGTGCCATCAGCCTGGGAGTGGGGTATAATTCACCCCTCCACTTT. Translated: CAISLGVGYNSPLHF.

The CDR3 coding sequence is TGTGCCAGAAGCCATTCCCGCGGGCGGGGCGGCTACGAGCAGTACTTC. Amino acids: CARSHSRGRGGYEQYF. J is TRBJ2-7 and V is TRBV5-3, with a tentative D call TRBD2 (6 bases). TRBV5-3 is an open reading frame, and its role is uncertain. V was clipped by 4 bases and J by 3 bases, with 20 bases between them. The CDR3 loop spans 16 amino acids.

V usage is TRBV6-4 and J usage is TRBJ1-1, with a weak D call TRBD1 (6 bases). The V gene lost 0 bases and the J gene lost 6 bases, with 14 bases spanning the gap. Germline V gene sequence: CDR1 MRHNA, CDR2 SNTAGT. This CDR3 is built from 15 residues. CDR3: CASSDSGTPRSEAFF. In DNA, the CDR3 is TGTGCCAGCAGTGACTCTGGGACACCGAGATCTGAAGCTTTCTTT.

The rearrangement joins TRBV7-8 to TRBJ2-7; D gene unclear. CDR3 length: 14 residues. CDR1 is SGHVS and CDR2 is FQNEAQ in the germline V gene. Trimming took off 2 bases at V and 3 bases at J, with 11 bases between the two ends. The CDR3 reads CASSLNRNSYEQYF. Written as DNA, the CDR3 is TGTGCCAGCAGCTTAAATCGAAACAGCTACGAGCAGTACTTC.

This sequence joins TRBV30 and TRBJ1-5, with no clear D. Germline loops: CDR1 GTSNPN, CDR2 SVGIG (reference sequence). CDR3 size: 13 residues. V was trimmed by 3 bases and J by 5 bases, leaving 11 bases between them. This CDR3 is CAWRERWDQPQHF. The CDR3, as DNA: TGTGCCTGGAGAGAACGGTGGGATCAGCCCCAGCATTTT.

J is TRBJ2-7 and V is TRBV5-6, with D possibly TRBD2 on 5 matching bases. Between the trimmed V and J ends, which lost 4 bases and 0 bases, there was a span of 14 bases. The CDR3 has 15 residues. Per the germline V gene, CDR1 is SGHDT and CDR2 is YYEEEE. CDR3 sequence reads: CASSRAGGPSYEQYF. The CDR3 bases are TGTGCCAGCAGCCGCGCGGGCGGACCCTCCTACGAGCAGTACTTC.